These 20 T cell receptor beta chains were sequenced from one sample in a study of shared clonotypes between healthy human individuals. Profiling relied on immunoSEQ multiplex PCR, and the TCRdb table lists in-frame clones only, not all of them. The repertoire consists of 850,000 to 1,100,000 clones, with 70% to 80% occurring once and the leading ten covering 0.89%. The specimen sequenced was memory CD4+ T cells from PBMCs. Subset in this sample: CD45RA-negative fraction. These receptors were collected from a man younger than 35 in good health. Some clones in this sample may be carry-over from other donors' samples.

This clone was observed once. The chain links TRBV7-9 to TRBJ1-5; the match to TRBD1 covers 8 bases. Germline trimming cut 5 bases from V and 2 bases from J; bases unmatched to any gene: 2. The CDR3 sequence is 14 residues long. From germline, CDR1 is SEHNR and CDR2 FQNEAQ (reference sequence). The CDR3 loop reads CASSGQGGNQPQHF. As DNA, the CDR3 is TGTGCCAGCAGCGGACAGGGAGGCAATCAGCCCCAGCATTTT.

As concerns this clone: An end of the junction does not agree with germline; a read error may underlie this. The V gene is TRBV20-1, the J gene TRBJ2-7; 8 bases align to TRBD1. This CDR3 spans 8 amino acids. Germline V CDR1 and CDR2: DFQATT, SNEGSKA (reference sequence). CDR3 amino acids: CSARTGLF. Written as DNA, the CDR3 is TGCAGTGCGAGGACAGGGCTATTC.

This clone was detected ten times or more. V and J are TRBV5-1 and TRBJ2-3; the D is unclear. The CDR3 contains 12 residues. The V and J ends lost 0 bases and 6 bases respectively, with 5 bases between them. In germline, CDR1 is SGHRS, CDR2 YFSETQ. The CDR3 loop is CASSLAMDTQYF. CDR3 DNA: TGCGCCAGCAGCTTGGCTATGGATACGCAGTATTTT.

A word on this clone: Distinct nucleotide sequences in the sample also encode this CDR3. This chain uses TRBV20-1 with TRBJ2-3; D is undetermined. The germline V and J ends were trimmed by 1 base and 4 bases, with 0 bases remaining between them. In germline, CDR1 is DFQATT, CDR2 SNEGSKA (reference sequence). This CDR3 region has 10 residues. CDR3 amino acids: CSARADTQYF. Here the CDR3 DNA reads TGCAGTGCTAGAGCAGATACGCAGTATTTT.

This chain uses TRBV9 with TRBJ2-5, with D tentatively TRBD1 (6 bases). Trimming removed 0 bases from V and 5 bases from J, with 17 bases in between. Per germline, CDR1 SGDLS and CDR2 YYNGEE. CDR3 length: 16 amino acids. CDR3 in DNA: TGTGCCAGCAGCGTAGGAAGCGACGCCACAGGGGAGACCCAGTACTTC. Protein: CASSVGSDATGETQYF.

The rearrangement uses TRBV5-6 and TRBJ2-1; 8 positions agree with TRBD2. This CDR3 region has 17 residues. Germline V CDR1 and CDR2: SGHDT, YYEEEE. With V trimmed by 0 bases and J by 6 bases, 11 bases remained unmatched. The DNA for the CDR3 is TGTGCCAGCAGCTTGGAGGTGTCGGGAGGGCCTAGCAATGAGCAGTTCTTC. Translating it yields CASSLEVSGGPSNEQFF.

The V gene is TRBV5-1, the J gene TRBJ1-3; a possible D gene is TRBD1 (5 bases). Per germline, CDR1 SGHRS and CDR2 YFSETQ. Trimming removed 4 bases from V and 4 bases from J, with 9 bases in between. The CDR3 is 13 residues long. The CDR3 sequence is CASSPTVGNTIYF. The CDR3 DNA reads TGCGCCAGCAGCCCGACAGTCGGAAACACCATATATTTT. Full variable domain (outside the CDR3, taken from reference TRBV5-1 and TRBJ1-3): KAGVTQTPRYLIKTRGQQVTLSCSPISGHRSVSWYQQTPGQGLQFLFEYFSETQRNKGNFPGRFSGRQFSNSRSEMNVSTLELGDSALYLCASSPTVGNTIYFGEGSWLTVV.

The genes are TRBV25-1 and TRBJ1-2; no clear D gene. The CDR3 extends over 12 amino acids. The V gene lost 3 bases and the J gene lost 6 bases, with 8 bases spanning the gap. In germline, CDR1 is MGHDK, CDR2 SYGVNS. CDR3 coding DNA: TGTGCCAGCAGTGATTTCAGAGATGGCTACACCTTC. It specifies CASSDFRDGYTF.

There are a few counts of this clone. This chain uses TRBV9 with TRBJ1-1; 10 bases map to TRBD1. The CDR3 covers 15 residues. Germline CDR1 and CDR2: SGDLS and YYNGEE. J gave up 5 bases and V 1 base, and 5 bases lay outside the gene matches. This CDR3 is CASSVSTGGRTEAFF. CDR3 DNA sequence: TGTGCCAGCAGCGTATCGACAGGGGGCAGAACTGAAGCTTTCTTT.

The DNA for the CDR3 is TGTGCCAGCAGCCCACCGGGACTAGCGGGATCTGGGGCCAACGTCCTGACTTTC. Translation: CASSPPGLAGSGANVLTF. The rearrangement joins TRBV5-4 to TRBJ2-6; 13 nucleotides align to TRBD2. Germline trimming cut 4 bases from V and 1 base from J; bases unmatched to any gene: 5. The CDR3 is 18 residues long. CDR1 and CDR2 from the germline V gene are SGHNT and YYREEE (reference sequence).

This clone was counted ten times or more. This CDR3 is also generated by other DNA sequences in the sample. This chain links TRBV5-1 with TRBJ1-1; unclear D gene. The CDR3 covers 12 residues. Per germline, CDR1 SGHRS and CDR2 YFSETQ. The V end was cut by 5 bases, the J end by 1 base, with 6 bases between. The CDR3 DNA follows: TGCGCCAGCAGTACGGCGAACACTGAAGCTTTCTTT. Its translation is CASSTANTEAFF.

This clone was detected once. V is TRBV5-6 and J is TRBJ1-2, with no clear D. CDR1 is SGHDT, CDR2 YYEEEE, per germline. Trimming left V 4 bases short and J 1 base short, with 14 bases between. CDR3 length equals 15 residues. Written as DNA, the CDR3 is TGTGCCAGCAGCGGGTACTGGCAGAGTAACTATGGCTACACCTTC. Its translation: CASSGYWQSNYGYTF.

This clone was seen once. The genes are TRBV7-9 and TRBJ2-7; 8 nucleotides agree with TRBD1. The CDR3 contains 16 residues. The V gene's germline CDR1 is SEHNR and CDR2 FQNEAQ (reference sequence). Germline trimming cut 4 bases from V and 0 bases from J; bases unmatched to any gene: 8. The CDR3, as DNA: TGTGCCAGCAGCTCAACCGACAGGGGCGTCTCCTACGAGCAGTACTTC. This codes for CASSSTDRGVSYEQYF.

The rearrangement links TRBV5-6 to TRBJ2-1, with D perhaps matching TRBD2 (5 bases). The CDR3 has 16 residues. With 4 bases removed from V and 0 bases from J, the gap between germline ends came to 14 bases. CDR1 and CDR2 (germline): SGHDT, YYEEEE. CDR3 sequence: CASSRGPASSYNEQFF. CDR3 DNA sequence: TGTGCCAGCAGCCGCGGGCCGGCGAGCTCCTACAATGAGCAGTTCTTC.

J is TRBJ2-7 and V is TRBV5-4, with 11 bases identical to TRBD2. The J segment lost 9 bases and the V segment lost 0 bases, leaving 11 bases of the junction unmatched. The CDR3 loop spans 16 amino acids. Germline V gene lookup returns CDR1 SGHNT and CDR2 YYREEE (reference sequence). CDR3 sequence: CASSLVPTSGAGVQYF. CDR3 nucleotides: TGTGCCAGCAGCTTGGTCCCGACTAGCGGGGCTGGGGTGCAGTACTTC. Looking up the rest from reference TRBV5-4 and TRBJ2-7 gives the full variable domain: ETGVTQSPTHLIKTRGQQVTLRCSSQSGHNTVSWYQQALGQGPQFIFQYYREEENGRGNFPPRFSGLQFPNYSSELNVNALELDDSALYLCASSLVPTSGAGVQYFGPGTRLTVT.

In regard to this clone: Distinct nucleotide sequences in the sample also encode this CDR3. CDR3 residues: CASSLVGQTYEQYF. The CDR3 DNA reads TGTGCCAGCAGCTTAGTGGGACAGACCTACGAGCAGTACTTC. The V and J genes are TRBV7-2 and TRBJ2-7; the match to TRBD1 covers 7 bases. Germline V gene sequence: CDR1 SGHTA, CDR2 FQGNSA. This CDR3 region has 14 residues. V dropped 1 base and J dropped 2; count of bases not matched to a gene: 2.

This clone has a handful of counts. V usage is TRBV28 and J usage is TRBJ1-2, with D tentatively TRBD1 (6 bases). The CDR3 consists of 15 residues. V was pared by 11 bases and J by 8 bases, with 27 bases between. Germline assignment: CDR1 MDHEN and CDR2 SYDVKM. This CDR3 is CAYRGARGASGGYTF. The CDR3 DNA reads TGTGCCTACCGGGGGGCCAGGGGCGCTTCGGGAGGCTACACCTTC.

The J gene is TRBJ1-1, the V gene TRBV18; D is perhaps TRBD1 (5 bases). The CDR3 runs 15 residues. Germline V gene sequence: CDR1 KGHSH, CDR2 LQKENI. The V gene lost 2 bases and the J gene lost 7 bases, with 17 bases spanning the gap. The CDR3 DNA sequence: TGTGCCAGCTCACCAAATCTCCGTCAGGGACTTGAAGCTTTCTTT. It encodes CASSPNLRQGLEAFF.

This sequence joins TRBV14 and TRBJ2-5; D ambiguous. Trimming left V 1 base short and J 8 bases short, with 5 bases between. Germline CDR1 reads SGHDN; CDR2 reads FVKESK. The CDR3 consists of 11 residues. The CDR3, as DNA: TGTGCCAGCAGCCAAGGGGATACCCAGTACTTC. Protein sequence: CASSQGDTQYF. Complete variable domain (other parts from reference TRBV14 and TRBJ2-5): EAGVTQFPSHSVIEKGQTVTLRCDPISGHDNLYWYRRVMGKEIKFLLHFVKESKQDESGMPNNRFLAERTGGTYSTLKVQPAELEDSGVYFCASSQGDTQYFGPGTRLLVL.

CDR3 region: CASSYYPYLTGELFF. For the CDR3, the DNA is TGTGCCAGCAGTTACTATCCCTACCTCACCGGGGAGCTGTTTTTT. The rearrangement joins TRBV6-5 to TRBJ2-2; D unresolved. The CDR3 extends over 15 amino acids. V lost 1 base and J 4 bases, leaving 10 bases between the germline ends. The germline V gene has CDR1 MNHEY and CDR2 SVGAGI.